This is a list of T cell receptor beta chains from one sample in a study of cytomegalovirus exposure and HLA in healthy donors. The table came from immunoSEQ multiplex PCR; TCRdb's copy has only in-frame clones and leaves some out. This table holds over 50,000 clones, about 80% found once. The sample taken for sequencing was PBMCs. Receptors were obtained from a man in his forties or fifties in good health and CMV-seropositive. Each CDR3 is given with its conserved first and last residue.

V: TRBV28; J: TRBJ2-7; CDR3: CASSPAGTERFEQYF
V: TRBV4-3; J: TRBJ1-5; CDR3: CASSQVVFVQPQHF
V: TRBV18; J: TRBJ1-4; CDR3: CASSPGGGGEKLFF
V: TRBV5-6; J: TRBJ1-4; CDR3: CASSFRQGGSREKLFF
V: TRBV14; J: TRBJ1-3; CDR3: CASSQDRQGVTIYF
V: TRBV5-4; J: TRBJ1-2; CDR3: CASSLVGTGGYTF
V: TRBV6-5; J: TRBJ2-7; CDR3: CASSYGGGAYEQYF
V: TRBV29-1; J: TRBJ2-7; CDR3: CSYRTGGPYEQYF
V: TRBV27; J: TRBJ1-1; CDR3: CASSSSLGGQGNTEAFF
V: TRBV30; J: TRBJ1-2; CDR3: CACPSGGRYGGYTF